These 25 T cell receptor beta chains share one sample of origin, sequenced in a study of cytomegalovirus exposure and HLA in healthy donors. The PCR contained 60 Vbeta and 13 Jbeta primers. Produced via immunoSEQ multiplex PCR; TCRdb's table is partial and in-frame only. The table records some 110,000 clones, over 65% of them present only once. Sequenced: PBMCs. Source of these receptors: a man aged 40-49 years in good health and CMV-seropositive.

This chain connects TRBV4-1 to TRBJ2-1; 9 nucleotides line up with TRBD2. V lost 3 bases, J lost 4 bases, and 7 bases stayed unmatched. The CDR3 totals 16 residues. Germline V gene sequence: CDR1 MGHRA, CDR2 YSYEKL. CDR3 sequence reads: CASSQVLAGSYNEQFF. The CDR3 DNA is TGCGCCAGCAGCCAGGTACTAGCGGGCAGTTACAATGAGCAGTTCTTC.

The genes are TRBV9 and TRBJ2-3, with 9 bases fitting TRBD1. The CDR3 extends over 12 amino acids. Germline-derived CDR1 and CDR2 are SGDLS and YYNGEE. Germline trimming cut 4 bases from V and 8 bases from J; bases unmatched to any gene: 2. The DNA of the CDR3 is TGTGCCAGCAGCCCGGACAGGGGTACGCAGTATTTT. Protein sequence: CASSPDRGTQYF.

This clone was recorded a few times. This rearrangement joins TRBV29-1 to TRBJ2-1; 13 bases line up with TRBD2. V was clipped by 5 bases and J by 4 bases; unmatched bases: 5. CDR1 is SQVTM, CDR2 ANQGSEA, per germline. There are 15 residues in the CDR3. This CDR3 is CSVPRLAGGYNEQFF. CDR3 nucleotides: TGCAGCGTTCCCCGACTAGCGGGGGGTTACAATGAGCAGTTCTTC.

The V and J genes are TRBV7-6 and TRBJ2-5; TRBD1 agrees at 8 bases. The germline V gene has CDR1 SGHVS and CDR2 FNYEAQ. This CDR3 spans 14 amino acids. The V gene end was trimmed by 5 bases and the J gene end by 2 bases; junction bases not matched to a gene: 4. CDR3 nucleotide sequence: TGTGCCAGCAGCGGGGACAGGCGACAAGAGACCCAGTACTTC. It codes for CASSGDRRQETQYF.

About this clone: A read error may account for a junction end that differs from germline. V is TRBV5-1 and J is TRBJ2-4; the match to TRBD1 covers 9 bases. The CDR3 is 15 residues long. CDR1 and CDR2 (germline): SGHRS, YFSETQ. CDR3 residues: CASSSGQGDKNSQYF. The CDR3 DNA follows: TGCGCCAGCAGCTCGGGACAGGGCGACAAAAACAGTCAGTACTTC.

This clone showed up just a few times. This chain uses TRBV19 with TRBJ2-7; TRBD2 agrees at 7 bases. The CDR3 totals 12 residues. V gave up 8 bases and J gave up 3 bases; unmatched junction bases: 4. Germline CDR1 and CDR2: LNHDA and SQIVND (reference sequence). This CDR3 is CASGGGSYEQYF. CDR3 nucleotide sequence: TGTGCCAGTGGGGGGGGGAGCTACGAGCAGTACTTC.

CDR3 amino acids: CASSPGQGVYNEQFF. CDR3 sequence (DNA): TGTGCCAGCAGCCCGGGACAGGGGGTATACAATGAGCAGTTCTTC. J is TRBJ2-1 and V is TRBV5-4; 11 bases are a match to TRBD1. Per germline, CDR1 SGHNT and CDR2 YYREEE (reference sequence). After removal of 4 bases from V and 4 bases from J, the junction contained 4 bases not matched to a gene. This CDR3 is built from 15 residues.

In nucleotides, the CDR3 is TGTGCCAGCAGTTCGCCCGGGACAGCTTATGGCTACACCTTC. Translated, it gives CASSSPGTAYGYTF. This chain joins TRBV28 and TRBJ1-2; 7 bases line up with TRBD1. From germline, CDR1 is MDHEN and CDR2 SYDVKM. This CDR3 has 14 residues. With 4 bases clipped from V and 5 bases from J, the junction kept 7 bases outside the gene matches.

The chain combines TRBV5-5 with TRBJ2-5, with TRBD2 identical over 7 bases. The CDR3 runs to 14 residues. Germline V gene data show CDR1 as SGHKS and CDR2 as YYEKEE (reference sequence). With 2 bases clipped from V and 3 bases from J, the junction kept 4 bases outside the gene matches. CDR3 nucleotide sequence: TGTGCCAGCAGCTTCCTGGGGGGGGAAGAGACCCAGTACTTC. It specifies CASSFLGGEETQYF.

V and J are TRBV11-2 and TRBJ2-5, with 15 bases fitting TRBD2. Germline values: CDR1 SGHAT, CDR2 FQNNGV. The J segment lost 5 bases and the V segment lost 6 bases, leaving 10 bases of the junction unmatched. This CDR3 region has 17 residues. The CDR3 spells CASRRAGTSGGPETQYF. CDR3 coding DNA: TGTGCCAGCAGACGAGCCGGGACTAGCGGGGGGCCGGAGACCCAGTACTTC.

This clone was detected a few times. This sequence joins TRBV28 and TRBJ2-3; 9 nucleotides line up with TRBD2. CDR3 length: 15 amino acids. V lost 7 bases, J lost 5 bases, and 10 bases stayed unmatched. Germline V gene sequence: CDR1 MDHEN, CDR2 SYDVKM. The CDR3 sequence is CASTSAGGPRDTQYF. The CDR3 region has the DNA TGTGCCAGCACCTCGGCGGGGGGGCCCAGAGATACGCAGTATTTT.

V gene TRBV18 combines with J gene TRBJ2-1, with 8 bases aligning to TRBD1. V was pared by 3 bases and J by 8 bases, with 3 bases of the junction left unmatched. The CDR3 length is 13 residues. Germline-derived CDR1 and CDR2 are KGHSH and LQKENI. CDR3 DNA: TGTGCCAGCTCACCCGGGACAGGCGATGAGCAGTTCTTC. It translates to CASSPGTGDEQFF.

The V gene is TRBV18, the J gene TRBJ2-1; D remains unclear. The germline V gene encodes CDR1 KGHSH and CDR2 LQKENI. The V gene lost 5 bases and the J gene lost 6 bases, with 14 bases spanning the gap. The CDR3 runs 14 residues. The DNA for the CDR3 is TGTGCCAGCTCAGCCTTTGGGCAGCTCAATGAGCAGTTCTTC. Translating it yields CASSAFGQLNEQFF.

The CDR3 region is CASSLVGGASNQPQHF. The CDR3 DNA sequence: TGTGCCAGCAGCTTAGTGGGGGGGGCAAGCAATCAGCCCCAGCATTTT. This chain links TRBV7-9 with TRBJ1-5; possible D gene TRBD1, 6 bases. There are 16 residues in the CDR3. Per the germline V gene, CDR1 is SEHNR and CDR2 is FQNEAQ (reference sequence). V was clipped by 1 base and J by 1 base, with 11 bases between them.

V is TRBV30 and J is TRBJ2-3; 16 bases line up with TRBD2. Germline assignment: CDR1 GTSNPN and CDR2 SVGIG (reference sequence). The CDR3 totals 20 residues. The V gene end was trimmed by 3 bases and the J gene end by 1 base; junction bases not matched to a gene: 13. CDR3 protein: CAWRPSGTSGRAGGTDTQYF. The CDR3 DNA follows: TGTGCCTGGAGGCCCTCTGGGACTAGCGGGAGGGCTGGGGGCACAGATACGCAGTATTTT.

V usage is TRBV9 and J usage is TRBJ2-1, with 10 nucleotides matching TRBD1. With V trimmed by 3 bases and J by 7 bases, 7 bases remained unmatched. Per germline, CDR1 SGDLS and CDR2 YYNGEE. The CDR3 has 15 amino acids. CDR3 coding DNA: TGTGCCAGCAGCGGAGGCGGACAGGGGGAAAATGAGCAGTTCTTC. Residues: CASSGGGQGENEQFF. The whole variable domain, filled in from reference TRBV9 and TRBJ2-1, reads DSGVTQTPKHLITATGQRVTLRCSPRSGDLSVYWYQQSLDQGLQFLIQYYNGEERAKGNILERFSAQQFPDLHSELNLSSLELGDSALYFCASSGGGQGENEQFFGPGTRLTVL.

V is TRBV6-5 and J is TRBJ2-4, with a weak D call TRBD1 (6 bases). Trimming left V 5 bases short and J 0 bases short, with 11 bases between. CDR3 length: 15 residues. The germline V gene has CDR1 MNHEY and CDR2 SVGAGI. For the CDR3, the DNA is TGTGCCAGCAGTAAGGGGGTGCTAGCCAAAAACATTCAGTACTTC. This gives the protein CASSKGVLAKNIQYF.

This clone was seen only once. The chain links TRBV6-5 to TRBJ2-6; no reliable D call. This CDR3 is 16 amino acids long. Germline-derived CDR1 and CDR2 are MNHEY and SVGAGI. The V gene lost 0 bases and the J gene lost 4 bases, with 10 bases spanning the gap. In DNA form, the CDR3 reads TGTGCCAGCAGTTACTCCTTTTCGACAGGGGCCAACGTCCTGACTTTC. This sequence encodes CASSYSFSTGANVLTF.

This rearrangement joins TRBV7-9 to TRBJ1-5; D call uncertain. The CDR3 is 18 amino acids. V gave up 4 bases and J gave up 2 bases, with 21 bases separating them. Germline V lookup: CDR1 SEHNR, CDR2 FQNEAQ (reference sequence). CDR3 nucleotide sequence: TGTGCCAGCAGCTCAGGAGGGATGGTGGGAGGGCGCAATCAGCCCCAGCATTTT. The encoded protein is CASSSGGMVGGRNQPQHF.

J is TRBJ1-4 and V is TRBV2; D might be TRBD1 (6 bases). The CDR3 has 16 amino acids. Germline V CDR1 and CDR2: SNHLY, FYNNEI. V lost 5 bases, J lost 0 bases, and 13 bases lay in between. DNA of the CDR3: TGTGCCAGCAGTCAGGACAGAGTTGCAACTAATGAAAAACTGTTTTTT. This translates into CASSQDRVATNEKLFF.

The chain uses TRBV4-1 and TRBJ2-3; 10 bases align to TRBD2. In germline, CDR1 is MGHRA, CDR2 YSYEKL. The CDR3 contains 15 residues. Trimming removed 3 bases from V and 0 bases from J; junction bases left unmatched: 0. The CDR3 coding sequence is TGCGCCAGCAGCCAGACTAGCGGGAGCACAGATACGCAGTATTTT. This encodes CASSQTSGSTDTQYF.

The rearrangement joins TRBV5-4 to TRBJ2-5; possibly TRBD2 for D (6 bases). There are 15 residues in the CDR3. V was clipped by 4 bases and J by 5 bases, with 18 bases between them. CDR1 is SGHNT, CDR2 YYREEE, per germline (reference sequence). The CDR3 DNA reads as TGTGCCAGCAGCCCCGTGACGGGGGTATCGGAGACCCAGTACTTC. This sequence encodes CASSPVTGVSETQYF.

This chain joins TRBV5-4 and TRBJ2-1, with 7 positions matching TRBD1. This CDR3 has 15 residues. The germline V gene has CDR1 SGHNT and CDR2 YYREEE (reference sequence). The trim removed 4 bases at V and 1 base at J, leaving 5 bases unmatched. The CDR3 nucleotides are TGTGCCAGCAGCGAGGGGGCCCCGTCCTACAATGAGCAGTTCTTC. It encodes CASSEGAPSYNEQFF.

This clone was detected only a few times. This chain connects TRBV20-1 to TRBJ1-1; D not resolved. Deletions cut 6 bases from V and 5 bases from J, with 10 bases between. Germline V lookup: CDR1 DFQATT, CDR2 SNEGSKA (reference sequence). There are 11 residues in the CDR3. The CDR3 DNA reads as TGCAGTGCGTGGGGAGAGACTGAAGCTTTCTTT. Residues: CSAWGETEAFF.

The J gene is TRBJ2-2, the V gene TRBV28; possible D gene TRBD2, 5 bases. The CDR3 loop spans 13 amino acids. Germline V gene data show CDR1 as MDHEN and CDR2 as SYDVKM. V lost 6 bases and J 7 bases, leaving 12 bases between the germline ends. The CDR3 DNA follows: TGTGCCAGCAGCGAGGGAGCGCGCGGGGAGCTGTTTTTT. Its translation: CASSEGARGELFF. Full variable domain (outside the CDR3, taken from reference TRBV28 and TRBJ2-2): DVKVTQSSRYLVKRTGEKVFLECVQDMDHENMFWYRQDPGLGLRLIYFSYDVKMKEKGDIPEGYSVSREKKERFSLILESASTNQTSMYLCASSEGARGELFFGEGSRLTVL.